The rows below give T cell receptor beta chains drawn from one sample of a study of T-cell memory formation after mild COVID-19. One entry per CDR3 protein, called by TCRdb with MiXCR from the 5' RACE reads. The repertoire consists of approximately 400,000 distinct CDR3 sequences, with roughly a quarter occurring once and the leading ten covering 7.5% to 10%. The sequencing input was PBMCs or a T cell subset sorted from them (not recorded which). The receptor source for this set is an adult woman who had mild COVID-19 (a few samples of this study predate the infection). Cell type and time point are not known. Each CDR3 is given with its conserved first and last residue. A D gene is named only where the DNA matches it firmly. Not every row has a clone size; where given, it reads once, few, many or a size class.

many | TRBV7-6 | TRBD2 | CASSPGGAGGRYNEQFF
- | TRBV20-1 | TRBD2 | CSALERGAISYNEQFF
few | TRBV7-9 | - | CASSLVEGEKLFF
few | TRBV7-9 | TRBD2 | CASSLAFAGDYHEQYF
- | TRBV12-3/TRBV12-4 | TRBD1 | CASSLRGRTGELFF
few | TRBV11-3 | - | CASSRASARMGEQFF
few | TRBV27 | - | CASSFGAGPIGQETQYF
- | TRBV18 | - | CASSPSITRGRTEAFF
- | TRBV24-1 | TRBD1 | CATSDPGTGGADTQYF
- | TRBV5-1 | TRBD1 | CASSPGTGIQPQHF
- | TRBV7-9 | - | CASSPARGADTQYF
few | TRBV9 | - | CASSVHPITGPTEAFF
- | TRBV20-1 | TRBD2 | CSADRGLAGIKTQYF
- | TRBV25-1 | - | CASSDSWGNQPQHF
- | TRBV7-9 | - | CASSLIQPGTDTQYF
- | TRBV7-8 | TRBD1 | CASSPVPQGAWGYGYTF
- | TRBV7-6 | TRBD2 | CASRLAGGNTGELFF
- | TRBV20-1 | - | CSARNPRETYEQYF
few | TRBV5-5 | - | CASSPRDYLGPQHF
- | TRBV5-1 | TRBD1 | CASSSPGTGEETQYF
- | TRBV9 | TRBD2 | CASSVGGSGESYEQYF
- | TRBV9 | - | CASSVEGRAGQPQHF
few | TRBV7-6 | - | CASSFFSGLNSYEQYF
few | TRBV5-1 | TRBD2 | CASSFGGSVDTGELFF
few | TRBV15 | TRBD1 | CATSRRGQSNSPLHF
- | TRBV6-5 | - | CASSPGQWNTEAFF
few | TRBV29-1 | - | CSGRTNTEAFF
few | TRBV9 | - | CASSPSGDTGELFF
many | TRBV11-3 | - | CASSLEYEQYF
- | TRBV15 | - | CATSREPGTSSYNEQFF
few | TRBV12-3/TRBV12-4 | TRBD1 | CASSSIQGGYGYTF
- | TRBV7-9 | - | CASSPPVRAYEQYF
- | TRBV7-9 | - | CASRRQDGYTF
few | TRBV25-1 | - | CASNQGARGNEQFF
- | TRBV6-6 | - | CASRPPNSPEQYF
many | TRBV7-2 | - | CASSSPRTATDTQYF
- | TRBV20-1 | - | CSARDAYEQYF
- | TRBV6-5 | - | CASGRAGNTIYF
- | TRBV4-1 | - | CASSQGEGGRGGELFF
- | TRBV7-6 | - | CASSSSTDMYYEQYF
- | TRBV20-1 | - | CSARDGGNDEQFF
few | TRBV5-1 | - | CASSLDPQETQYF
- | TRBV2 | TRBD1 | CASRGQGVQPQHF
- | TRBV18 | TRBD1 | CASSLGTGEQPQHF
- | TRBV5-1 | - | CASSLGQSGANVLTF
few | TRBV7-3 | - | CASSANGANYGYTF
few | TRBV29-1 | TRBD1 | CSVEGTGETYEQYF
few | TRBV7-9 | - | CASSAGPAETQYF
- | TRBV6-1 | TRBD1 | CASRTGVSYEQYF
- | TRBV4-1 | - | CASSQDRGAKGTDTQYF
few | TRBV28 | - | CASSPPLGTKDTEAFF
- | TRBV5-1 | - | CASSLDGSPGELFF
- | TRBV28 | TRBD1 | CASSRYTGGGETQYF
few | TRBV27 | - | CASSLLEGSTDTQYF
- | TRBV20-1 | - | CSARRTDQPQHF